The rows below give T cell receptor beta chains drawn from one sample of a study of T cell responses to AZD1222 COVID-19 vaccine. Assay used: immunoSEQ multiplex PCR; TCRdb lists only in-frame clones, some missing. In the table there are some 86,000 clones, about nine tenths of which are singletons. Sequencing was performed on peripheral blood, taken 28 days after the second AZD1222 dose. All receptors come from an adult who received the AZD1222 COVID-19 vaccine. Each CDR3 is given with its conserved first and last residue. Each record gives: clone size, V gene, J gene, CDR3 length, D gene, CDR3 DNA, CDR3 protein. D genes are given only for firm matches. Clone size is shown for a subset of rows, as once, few, many or a class of expanded clone.

>NA|TRBV4-2|TRBJ1-1|12|NA
TGTGCCAGCAGCCAAGTCCGTACTGAAGCTTTCTTT
CASSQVRTEAFF
>many|TRBV6-2/TRBV6-3|TRBJ2-7|18|TRBD2
TGTGCCAGCAGCCAAACTCCCCCGGGACTAGCGGACCACTACGAGCAGTACTTC
CASSQTPPGLADHYEQYF
>NA|TRBV2|TRBJ2-7|14|TRBD1
TGTGCCAGCTCCGGGACAGGACGGTACTACGAGCAGTACTTC
CASSGTGRYYEQYF
>NA|TRBV3-1/TRBV3-2|TRBJ2-1|13|NA
TGTGCCAGCAGATCTTTGGCTTCCAATGAGCAGTTCTTC
CASRSLASNEQFF
>NA|TRBV18|TRBJ2-1|15|TRBD2
TGTGCCAGCTCACCAACAAGCGGGAGAGGCAATGAGCAGTTCTTC
CASSPTSGRGNEQFF
>NA|TRBV19|TRBJ1-2|14|NA
TGTGCCAGTAAAGTGGTAGGCGTCGACTATGGCTACACCTTC
CASKVVGVDYGYTF
>NA|TRBV5-1|TRBJ2-1|11|NA
TGCGCCAGCAGAAACAACAATGAGCAGTTCTTC
CASRNNNEQFF
>NA|TRBV3-1/TRBV3-2|TRBJ2-3|18|TRBD2
TGTGCCAGCATCCCCGGGACTAGCGGGAAAAAAAGCACAGATACGCAGTATTTT
CASIPGTSGKKSTDTQYF
>NA|TRBV5-5|TRBJ2-7|13|NA
TGTGCCAGCAGCTTTCACCCCTCCTACGAGCAGTACTTC
CASSFHPSYEQYF
>once|TRBV6-5|TRBJ1-1|13|NA
TGTGCCAGCACCTTAAGTGGCGGCACTGAAGCTTTCTTT
CASTLSGGTEAFF
>NA|TRBV5-4|TRBJ1-2|15|TRBD1
TGTGCCAGCAGCTTAGGGGACAGAATTAACTATGGCTACACCTTC
CASSLGDRINYGYTF
>NA|TRBV6-5|TRBJ2-2|11|NA
TGTGCCAGCAGTTATCCAGGGGAGCTGTTTTTT
CASSYPGELFF
>NA|TRBV6-4|TRBJ2-3|15|TRBD2
TGTGCCAGCAGTGAATCGACTAGCGGTACAGATACGCAGTATTTT
CASSESTSGTDTQYF
>NA|TRBV3-1/TRBV3-2|TRBJ2-1|15|NA
TGTGCCAGCAGCCGGCTGGGTGGACGATACAATGAGCAGTTCTTC
CASSRLGGRYNEQFF
>NA|TRBV3-1/TRBV3-2|TRBJ1-2|15|NA
TGTGCCAGCAGCCAAGAGGGGGGCCTATTCTATGGCTACACCTTC
CASSQEGGLFYGYTF
>few|TRBV5-1|TRBJ2-5|14|TRBD1
TGCGCCAGCAGTAAGGGGACAGGGCGGGAGACCCAGTACTTC
CASSKGTGRETQYF
>NA|TRBV7-7|TRBJ1-6|13|NA
TGTGCTAGCAGCTTAGGTCCTGGGAGCACCCTCCACTTT
CASSLGPGSTLHF
>NA|TRBV27|TRBJ1-1|14|NA
TGTGCCAGCAGTTTAATGAGGGCGAGCACTGAAGCTTTCTTT
CASSLMRASTEAFF
>NA|TRBV28|TRBJ1-4|15|NA
TGTGCCAGCAGTCGCGGGGGGGGAACTAATGAAAAACTGTTTTTT
CASSRGGGTNEKLFF
>once|TRBV5-1|TRBJ1-4|15|NA
TGCGCCAGCAGCCCTGGACGGCGGGCTAATGAAAAACTGTTTTTT
CASSPGRRANEKLFF
>NA|TRBV9|TRBJ2-2|14|NA
TGTGCCAGCAGCGTAGGTGGGAACACCGGGGAGCTGTTTTTT
CASSVGGNTGELFF
>NA|TRBV4-1|TRBJ2-2|16|TRBD1
TGCGCCAGCAGCCAAGAAAGGGGGCCGAACACCGGGGAGCTGTTTTTT
CASSQERGPNTGELFF
>NA|TRBV5-1|TRBJ2-7|16|TRBD2
TGCGCCAGCAGCAATTCCCGGACTAGCGGGACGTACGAGCAGTACTTC
CASSNSRTSGTYEQYF
>few|TRBV4-3|TRBJ2-1|19|NA
TGCGCCAGCAGCCAAGACCCGGGGGGCGCTGAACTATATACCAATGAGCAGTTCTTC
CASSQDPGGAELYTNEQFF
>NA|TRBV6-5|TRBJ2-7|15|NA
TGTGCCAGCAGTTACTCGAAGGGCAGAAAATACGAGCAGTACTTC
CASSYSKGRKYEQYF
>NA|TRBV6-4|TRBJ2-3|15|NA
TGTGCCAGCAGTGACGCCCCTGCGGGACCAGATACGCAGTATTTT
CASSDAPAGPDTQYF
>NA|TRBV10-2|TRBJ2-7|15|NA
TGCGCCAGCAGTGAGAGTCAGGAGAGCTCCTACGAGCAGTACTTC
CASSESQESSYEQYF
>NA|TRBV5-4|TRBJ1-3|15|TRBD1
TGTGCCAGCAGCTTACACGGGACAGGTGGAAACACCATATATTTT
CASSLHGTGGNTIYF
>NA|TRBV5-1|TRBJ2-1|17|TRBD2
TGCGCCAGCAGCTTGGGAGGTAGCGGGAGCTCCTACAATGAGCAGTTCTTC
CASSLGGSGSSYNEQFF
>NA|TRBV6-4|TRBJ2-3|14|TRBD1
TGTGCCAGCAGTGCGGGACAGGGGTCGGATACGCAGTATTTT
CASSAGQGSDTQYF
>NA|TRBV4-2|TRBJ2-7|16|NA
TGTGCCAGCAGCCGTGGGGGGGAGACAGGGGACTACGAGCAGTACTTC
CASSRGGETGDYEQYF
>once|TRBV4-2|TRBJ1-4|14|NA
TGTGCCAGCAGCCAAGATAATGGTAATGAAAAACTGTTTTTT
CASSQDNGNEKLFF
>NA|TRBV15|TRBJ1-2|12|NA
TGTGCCACCAGCAGAGATGGGGCGACCCACACCTTC
CATSRDGATHTF
>NA|TRBV19|TRBJ2-7|13|TRBD2
TGTGCCAGTAGTCGGGAGGGGGCCTACGAGCAGTACTTC
CASSREGAYEQYF
>NA|TRBV18|TRBJ2-7|15|TRBD2
TGTGCCAGCTCACCGCGGACTAGCGGGGCCTACGAGCAGTACTTC
CASSPRTSGAYEQYF
>NA|TRBV27|TRBJ2-1|12|NA
TGTGCCAGCAGTCCAGGGGGGACTGAGCAGTTCTTC
CASSPGGTEQFF
>NA|TRBV5-1|TRBJ2-2|17|NA
TGCGCCAGCAGCTTGGTCAGGGGCTCCTTGAACACCGGGGAGCTGTTTTTT
CASSLVRGSLNTGELFF
>NA|TRBV6-1|TRBJ1-2|17|NA
TGTGCCAGCAGTGGAGAGACAGCCGCCTTACTGGTCTATGGCTACACCTTC
CASSGETAALLVYGYTF
>once|TRBV27|TRBJ2-1|11|NA
TGTGCCAGCAGTTGGTACAATGAGCAGTTCTTC
CASSWYNEQFF
>NA|TRBV5-5|TRBJ2-1|14|NA
TGTGCCAGCAGCTTTCGGCTAGCCCCCAATGAGCAGTTCTTC
CASSFRLAPNEQFF
>NA|TRBV14|TRBJ2-7|12|NA
TGTGCCAGCAGCCATAGCTCCTACGAGCAGTACTTC
CASSHSSYEQYF
>few|TRBV3-1/TRBV3-2|TRBJ1-3|16|NA
TGTGCCAGCAGCCAAGGATTACGGGACTCTGGAAACACCATATATTTT
CASSQGLRDSGNTIYF